Shown below are 11 T cell receptor beta chains from a single sample sequenced in a study of blood T cell repertoires in COVID-19. The data were produced by immunoSEQ multiplex PCR, yet TCRdb's version contains in-frame clones alone and is incomplete. The sample carries some 160,000 clones, around 83% recorded once. The sample taken for sequencing was peripheral blood. These receptors all stem from a woman between 65 and 79 years old who had recovered from COVID-19.

The V gene is TRBV15, the J gene TRBJ2-1; possibly TRBD2 for D (6 bases). V lost 3 bases, J lost 1 base, and 10 bases lay in between. The CDR3 contains 15 residues. Germline lookup yields CDR1 LNHNV and CDR2 YYDKDF (reference sequence). The DNA for the CDR3 is TGTGCCACCAGCAGGCTAGCGAGATCCTACAATGAGCAGTTCTTC. It translates to CATSRLARSYNEQFF.

V is TRBV5-1 and J is TRBJ1-1, with D perhaps matching TRBD1 (6 bases). Germline CDR1 SGHRS, CDR2 YFSETQ. The germline V and J ends were trimmed by 4 bases and 5 bases, with 15 bases remaining between them. The CDR3 extends over 14 amino acids. The CDR3 DNA follows: TGCGCCAGCAGCCTGACAGGAGGAGTGACTGAAGCTTTCTTT. Amino acids: CASSLTGGVTEAFF.

The CDR3 DNA follows: TGCGCCAGCAGCTTGGGGCGGGGGGGCCGACGGGATAATGAAAAACTGTTTTTT. This sequence encodes CASSLGRGGRRDNEKLFF. The gene calls are TRBV5-1 and TRBJ1-4, with a weak D call TRBD1 (6 bases). The CDR3 sequence is 18 residues long. Trimming took off 0 bases at V and 4 bases at J, with 19 bases between the two ends. The germline V gene has CDR1 SGHRS and CDR2 YFSETQ.

The CDR3 spells CATSARHDSGGYTF. CDR3 in DNA: TGTGCCACCTCGGCCCGGCATGACAGTGGTGGCTACACCTTC. This chain connects TRBV10-3 to TRBJ1-2, with D perhaps TRBD1 (5 bases). Between the trimmed V and J ends, which lost 10 bases and 7 bases, there was a span of 22 bases. Germline-derived CDR1 and CDR2 are ENHRY and SYGVKD. This CDR3 comprises 14 residues.

This chain connects TRBV2 to TRBJ2-2; tentative D call: TRBD1 (5 bases). Trimming took 3 bases from V and 6 from J, leaving 8 bases between them. The CDR3 is made up of 13 amino acids. The germline V gene encodes CDR1 SNHLY and CDR2 FYNNEI. This CDR3 is CASSDQGAGELFF. The CDR3 DNA sequence: TGTGCCAGCAGTGACCAGGGTGCCGGGGAGCTGTTTTTT.

The chain recombines TRBV4-3 with TRBJ1-4, with 10 bases that match TRBD1. The CDR3 length is 14 residues. Trimming took 3 bases from V and 8 from J; bases not matched to a gene: 3. Per germline, CDR1 LGHNA and CDR2 YSLEER. CDR3 DNA: TGCGCCAGCAGCCAGACAGGGGGCCAGGAAAAACTGTTTTTT. It translates to CASSQTGGQEKLFF.

This chain links TRBV3-1 (or the pseudogene TRBV3-2) with TRBJ2-5, with TRBD2 matching 7 bases. The V gene's germline CDR1 is LGHDT and CDR2 YNNKEL (reference sequence). This CDR3 is 15 amino acids long. V dropped 4 bases and J dropped 2; count of bases not matched to a gene: 7. CDR3 coding DNA: TGTGCCAGCAGCCTTGGATGGGGGGGGCAAGAGACCCAGTACTTC. It yields the protein CASSLGWGGQETQYF.

This clone was observed once. V usage is TRBV28 and J usage is TRBJ1-3, with D hard to call. Trimming left V 5 bases short and J 4 bases short, with 6 bases between. Germline-derived CDR1 and CDR2 are MDHEN and SYDVKM. The CDR3 is made up of 12 amino acids. This chain's CDR3 is CASSLKGNTIYF. The CDR3 region has the DNA TGTGCCAGCAGTCTTAAAGGAAACACCATATATTTT.

This chain connects TRBV2 to TRBJ1-2, with D possibly matching TRBD1 (5 bases). The V end lost 4 bases, the J end lost 4 bases, and 10 bases lay between the germline ends. The germline V gene encodes CDR1 SNHLY and CDR2 FYNNEI. The CDR3 has 13 amino acids. This CDR3 is CASSGGSLYGYTF. CDR3 DNA sequence: TGTGCCAGCAGTGGGGGCAGCCTCTATGGCTACACCTTC.

The J gene is TRBJ2-3, the V gene TRBV11-3, with TRBD1 matching 11 bases. The CDR3 is 16 amino acids. J was trimmed by 4 bases and V by 5 bases; bases with no gene match: 8. The germline CDR1 and CDR2 sequences are SGHNT and YENEEA. Written as DNA, the CDR3 is TGTGCCAGCAGCCTTCGGACAGGGGGCATATCAGATACGCAGTATTTT. Its protein is CASSLRTGGISDTQYF.

This chain uses TRBV4-3 with TRBJ2-7; the match to TRBD2 covers 8 bases. The V segment lost 1 base and the J segment 6 bases; nucleotides outside the gene matches: 8. Germline V gene lookup returns CDR1 LGHNA and CDR2 YSLEER. CDR3 length equals 15 residues. The CDR3 sequence: CASSQVGGDQREQYF. The CDR3 nucleotides are TGCGCCAGCAGCCAAGTCGGGGGGGACCAACGCGAGCAGTACTTC.